This T cell receptor (beta chain) was recovered during a study of blood T cell repertoires in COVID-19. About the study: The origin of the acute and convalescent COVID-19 samples was the United States, Italy and Spain. PBMCs, B-cell-depleted T cells, or T cells provided the cDNA or gDNA that made up the material.

Per the original data handling: For nucleated cells, counts were estimated from reference gene primer amplification. Only in-frame clones appear in the TCRdb table, and some are missing; sequencing was by immunoSEQ multiplex PCR. V and J calls plus clone size are reproduced from that table; the DNA served to infer D and trimming. The repertoire has over 70,000 clones, 80% of them found once; the top ten carry 10%. V was pared by 5 bases and J by 2 bases, with 10 bases between. This CDR3 spans 14 amino acids. The germline CDR1 and CDR2 sequences are LNHDA and SQIVND (reference sequence). This chain uses TRBV19 with TRBJ1-3, with TRBD1 as a possible D gene (5 bases). The sequence came from a woman in her sixties or seventies with acute or convalescent COVID-19. Sample: peripheral blood. CDR3 sequence reads: CASSGALAGNTIYF. CDR3 bases: TGTGCCAGTAGTGGGGCCTTGGCTGGAAACACCATATATTTT.